These 24 T cell receptor beta chains originate from one sample sequenced in a study of cytomegalovirus exposure and HLA in healthy donors (dated 2017 in TCRdb). The library was produced with the immunoSEQ multiplex PCR assay. In TCRdb, the immuneACCESS table is reduced to in-frame sequences with V and J assigned. These tables do not hold every clone; where another copy was compared, an unresolved V gene accounts for under half, and the others remain unexplained. A total of 150,000 to 250,000 clones appear in this sample, about 81% of them only once. The ten largest account for 1.2% of the sample. The sequenced sample consisted of PBMCs. All receptors come from a woman younger than 45 in good health and CMV-seronegative.

This clone was seen only once. The V gene is TRBV4-1, the J gene TRBJ2-1, with D possibly being TRBD1 (6 bases). Trimming pared 4 bases from V and 10 bases from J, leaving 11 bases between. CDR3 length equals 12 residues. CDR1 MGHRA and CDR2 YSYEKL come from the germline V gene. Here the CDR3 DNA reads TGCGCCAGCAGCCCCCTGACAGGCGAGCAGTTCTTC. Its protein product is CASSPLTGEQFF.

The chain combines TRBV7-6 with TRBJ1-1, with a weak D call TRBD1 (5 bases). Trimming removed 1 base from V and 1 base from J, with 7 bases in between. CDR1 and CDR2 from the germline V gene are SGHVS and FNYEAQ. This CDR3 spans 14 amino acids. The CDR3 sequence is CASSLGGRNTEAFF. The CDR3 bases are TGTGCCAGCAGCTTAGGGGGCCGGAACACTGAAGCTTTCTTT.

The chain recombines TRBV5-1 with TRBJ2-2; possibly TRBD1 for D (6 bases). The germline V and J ends were trimmed by 3 bases and 7 bases, with 16 bases remaining between them. From germline, CDR1 is SGHRS and CDR2 YFSETQ. The CDR3 loop spans 15 amino acids. The CDR3 bases are TGCGCCAGCAGCTCCAATTCAGGGGTAGGCGGGGAGCTGTTTTTT. As protein: CASSSNSGVGGELFF. Full variable domain (outside the CDR3, taken from reference TRBV5-1 and TRBJ2-2): KAGVTQTPRYLIKTRGQQVTLSCSPISGHRSVSWYQQTPGQGLQFLFEYFSETQRNKGNFPGRFSGRQFSNSRSEMNVSTLELGDSALYLCASSSNSGVGGELFFGEGSRLTVL.

This clone was found a few times. The gene calls are TRBV6-4 and TRBJ2-2; possible D gene TRBD1, 7 bases. Trimming took off 8 bases at V and 3 bases at J, with 13 bases between the two ends. The CDR3 length is 14 residues. Germline loops: CDR1 MRHNA, CDR2 SNTAGT. The CDR3 nucleotides read TGTGCCAGCTCAGGGGGGACGGACACCGGGGAGCTGTTTTTT. This sequence encodes CASSGGTDTGELFF.

CDR3 region: CATSRVGGSSYEQYF. The CDR3 bases are TGTGCCACCAGCAGAGTTGGCGGAAGCTCCTACGAGCAGTACTTC. This rearrangement joins TRBV15 to TRBJ2-7; D ambiguous. The CDR3 has 15 amino acids. The germline gives CDR1 LNHNV, CDR2 YYDKDF (reference sequence). The V gene lost 1 base and the J gene lost 0 bases, with 10 bases spanning the gap. The whole variable domain, filled in from reference TRBV15 and TRBJ2-7, reads DAMVIQNPRYQVTQFGKPVTLSCSQTLNHNVMYWYQQKSSQAPKLLFHYYDKDFNNEADTPDNFQSRRPNTSFCFLDIRSPGLGDTAMYLCATSRVGGSSYEQYFGPGTRLTVT.

The rearrangement uses TRBV6-5 and TRBJ2-1; 9 positions match TRBD2. CDR3 length equals 14 residues. From germline, CDR1 is MNHEY and CDR2 SVGAGI. The V gene end was trimmed by 5 bases and the J gene end by 16 bases; junction bases not matched to a gene: 15. DNA for the CDR3: TGTGCCAGCAGTCCCCGGGTTAGCGGGAGTCTGGGTTTCTTC. Its protein is CASSPRVSGSLGFF.

The chain joins TRBV19 to TRBJ2-6; 7 bases align to TRBD2. CDR3 length: 16 amino acids. The junction had 11 bases not matched to a gene; V was cut back by 10 bases and J by 2 bases. Germline V gene sequence: CDR1 LNHDA, CDR2 SQIVND (reference sequence). CDR3 sequence: CATRGEGMTGANVLTF. The CDR3 DNA follows: TGTGCCACCCGGGGGGAGGGGATGACTGGGGCCAACGTCCTGACTTTC.

This clone turned up a few times. The rearrangement uses TRBV7-9 and TRBJ1-2; no firm D call. V shed 3 bases and J shed 2 bases, with 7 bases lying between them. Germline V gene data show CDR1 as SEHNR and CDR2 as FQNEAQ (reference sequence). The CDR3 is 13 amino acids. The DNA of the CDR3 is TGTGCCAGCAGCTTCTCCGAGAACTATGGCTACACCTTC. Translating gives CASSFSENYGYTF. The whole variable domain, remainder taken from reference TRBV7-9 and TRBJ1-2, is DTGVSQNPRHKITKRGQNVTFRCDPISEHNRLYWYRQTLGQGPEFLTYFQNEAQLEKSRLLSDRFSAERPKGSFSTLEIQRTEQGDSAMYLCASSFSENYGYTFGSGTRLTVV.

The CDR3 protein is CALAGAEPYEQYF. CDR3 coding DNA: TGTGCCTTAGCGGGAGCAGAGCCTTACGAGCAGTACTTC. The V gene is TRBV30, the J gene TRBJ2-7; 9 positions agree with TRBD2. The V segment lost 7 bases and the J segment 4 bases; nucleotides outside the gene matches: 8. The germline gives CDR1 GTSNPN, CDR2 SVGIG (reference sequence). This CDR3 spans 13 amino acids.

The chain carries TRBV5-1 and TRBJ1-1; TRBD1 might be the D (6 bases). Trimming removed 0 bases from V and 3 bases from J, with 18 bases in between. The CDR3 consists of 17 residues. The germline V gene has CDR1 SGHRS and CDR2 YFSETQ. CDR3 residues: CASSLAGTPSLDTEAFF. The CDR3 region has the DNA TGCGCCAGCAGCTTGGCCGGGACACCCAGCCTCGACACTGAAGCTTTCTTT.

The chain uses TRBV6-6 and TRBJ2-2; 7 nucleotides align to TRBD1. The CDR3 spans 14 residues. V lost 8 bases and J lost 6; bases outside the gene matches: 9. Germline CDR1 and CDR2: MNHNY and SVGAGI (reference sequence). CDR3 region: CASVRGQSSGELFF. The CDR3, as DNA: TGTGCCAGCGTCAGGGGACAGAGCTCCGGGGAGCTGTTTTTT.

The chain employs TRBV7-9 and TRBJ2-7; TRBD1 matches 7 bases. This CDR3 has 14 residues. With V trimmed by 3 bases and J by 2 bases, 4 bases remained unmatched. Germline lookup yields CDR1 SEHNR and CDR2 FQNEAQ (reference sequence). The CDR3 reads CASSFGTGAYEQYF. The CDR3 region has the DNA TGTGCCAGCAGCTTCGGTACAGGGGCCTACGAGCAGTACTTC.

V gene TRBV4-1 combines with J gene TRBJ2-7; TRBD1 aligns across 8 bases. The germline CDR1 and CDR2 sequences are MGHRA and YSYEKL. The CDR3 loop spans 15 amino acids. J gave up 6 bases and V 3 bases, and 10 bases lay outside the gene matches. This chain's CDR3 is CASSQTRDRGFEQYF. CDR3 nucleotide sequence: TGCGCCAGCAGCCAGACCCGAGACAGGGGTTTCGAGCAGTACTTC.

The chain is built from TRBV6-1 and TRBJ2-1; 9 bases map to TRBD2. Germline V gene sequence: CDR1 MNHNS, CDR2 SASEGT. V dropped 0 bases and J dropped 9; count of bases not matched to a gene: 9. The CDR3 is 16 residues long. The CDR3 spells CASSEAPSGVAGEQFF. CDR3 nucleotide sequence: TGTGCCAGCAGTGAAGCTCCTAGCGGGGTGGCAGGTGAGCAGTTCTTC.

V and J are TRBV27 and TRBJ2-7; perhaps TRBD2 as D (6 bases). Trimming stripped 2 bases from V and 0 bases from J, with 14 bases between. This CDR3 region has 16 residues. Per germline, CDR1 MNHEY and CDR2 SMNVEV (reference sequence). CDR3 nucleotide sequence: TGTGCCAGCAGTTTAAGGGAGGTAGGGAGCTCCTACGAGCAGTACTTC. This codes for CASSLREVGSSYEQYF.

The chain uses TRBV11-3 and TRBJ2-3, with 7 bases that match TRBD1. Germline lookup yields CDR1 SGHNT and CDR2 YENEEA. V gave up 5 bases and J gave up 4 bases; unmatched junction bases: 6. The CDR3 is made up of 14 amino acids. CDR3 sequence (DNA): TGTGCCAGCAGCCCCAGACAGGGTCCAGATACGCAGTATTTT. It specifies CASSPRQGPDTQYF.

The chain combines TRBV5-1 with TRBJ1-4; D possibly corresponds to TRBD1 (6 bases). V lost 2 bases, J lost 10 bases, and 18 bases lay in between. The CDR3 is 15 residues long. Germline assignment: CDR1 SGHRS and CDR2 YFSETQ. In DNA form, the CDR3 reads TGCGCCAGCAGCTTTGAGGGGGACGCGTGGGGAAAACTGTTTTTT. It codes for CASSFEGDAWGKLFF.

This rearrangement joins TRBV7-9 to TRBJ1-1, with D possibly being TRBD1 (6 bases). V gave up 0 bases and J gave up 4 bases, with 9 bases separating them. This CDR3 is 14 amino acids long. Germline lookup yields CDR1 SEHNR and CDR2 FQNEAQ (reference sequence). Here the CDR3 reads CASSLAQGVTEAFF. The CDR3 DNA is TGTGCCAGCAGCTTAGCACAGGGAGTCACTGAAGCTTTCTTT.

The chain links TRBV6-5 to TRBJ1-1; possible D gene TRBD1, 5 bases. CDR1 and CDR2 from the germline V gene are MNHEY and SVGAGI. The CDR3 is 14 residues long. The germline V and J ends were trimmed by 6 bases and 1 base, with 12 bases remaining between them. The CDR3 region has the DNA TGTGCCAGCAGGCGCGGGGGGGGGAACACTGAAGCTTTCTTT. Translating gives CASRRGGGNTEAFF.

The V gene is TRBV30, the J gene TRBJ1-2, with D possibly matching TRBD1 (5 bases). Germline values: CDR1 GTSNPN, CDR2 SVGIG (reference sequence). CDR3 length: 16 residues. Trimming pared 2 bases from V and 1 base from J, leaving 17 bases between. CDR3 sequence: CAWSPAGTSVNYGYTF. CDR3 coding DNA: TGTGCCTGGAGTCCCGCCGGGACTTCGGTTAACTATGGCTACACCTTC.

The chain couples TRBV10-2 to TRBJ2-2, with TRBD2 as a possible D gene (6 bases). Trimming removed 10 bases at V and 1 base at J, with 10 bases between. The CDR3 has 13 residues. Germline V gives CDR1 WSHSY, CDR2 SAAADI. CDR3 in DNA: TGCGCCACCCGGCGGGAGAACACCGGGGAGCTGTTTTTT. Amino acid sequence: CATRRENTGELFF.

The chain recombines TRBV11-3 with TRBJ2-1, with TRBD2 matching over 7 bases. This CDR3 has 17 residues. The ends lost 4 bases at V and 7 bases at J; junction bases unmatched: 16. CDR1 is SGHNT and CDR2 is YENEEA in the germline V gene. CDR3 sequence reads: CASSSGLGAGLGNEQFF. In nucleotides, the CDR3 is TGTGCCAGCAGCTCCGGCCTAGGAGCGGGGCTGGGGAATGAGCAGTTCTTC.

This clone was found a few times. The V and J genes are TRBV5-1 and TRBJ2-3; 12 bases are a match to TRBD2. The CDR3 consists of 15 residues. Germline trimming cut 4 bases from V and 3 bases from J; bases unmatched to any gene: 3. The germline gives CDR1 SGHRS, CDR2 YFSETQ. CDR3 protein: CASSPLAGGTDTQYF. For the CDR3, the DNA is TGCGCCAGCAGCCCACTAGCGGGGGGTACAGATACGCAGTATTTT. The entire variable domain, with the rest obtained from reference TRBV5-1 and TRBJ2-3, is as follows: KAGVTQTPRYLIKTRGQQVTLSCSPISGHRSVSWYQQTPGQGLQFLFEYFSETQRNKGNFPGRFSGRQFSNSRSEMNVSTLELGDSALYLCASSPLAGGTDTQYFGPGTRLTVL.

A few counts support this clone. The V gene is TRBV7-2, the J gene TRBJ1-5; 8 bases are a match to TRBD1. J gave up 7 bases and V 5 bases, and 7 bases lay outside the gene matches. The CDR3 is made up of 14 amino acids. The V gene's germline CDR1 is SGHTA and CDR2 FQGNSA. The CDR3 sequence: CASSQDRAGQPQHF. DNA of the CDR3: TGTGCCAGCAGCCAGGACAGGGCAGGACAGCCCCAGCATTTT.